A single sample gave rise to the 28 T cell receptor beta chains below, sequenced in a study of brain metastases from non-small cell lung cancer. Data came from immunoSEQ multiplex PCR; TCRdb stores just in-frame clones and leaves some out. The table includes 4,000 to 4,500 clones, 75% to 90% detected once. The sample comprised primary lung tumor tissue. Receptors originate from a donor over 35 with non-small cell lung cancer.

This chain connects TRBV6-4 to TRBJ2-6; D may correspond to TRBD1 or TRBD2 (5 bases each). The CDR3 sequence is 16 residues long. The germline V gene encodes CDR1 MRHNA and CDR2 SNTAGT. Trimming cost V 3 bases and J 0 bases, with 9 bases left between them. This CDR3 reads CASSDGGSSGANVLTF. The CDR3 DNA is TGTGCCAGCAGTGATGGGGGAAGCTCTGGGGCCAACGTCCTGACTTTC.

The chain links TRBV3-1 (or the pseudogene TRBV3-2) to TRBJ2-7; D perhaps matches TRBD2 (5 bases). In germline, CDR1 is LGHDT, CDR2 YNNKEL (reference sequence). V dropped 9 bases and J dropped 1 base, with 10 bases sitting between them. The CDR3 contains 12 residues. The CDR3 sequence: CASEGNSYEQYF. As DNA, the CDR3 is TGTGCCAGTGAGGGAAATTCCTACGAGCAGTACTTC.

The table lists this clone with a few counts. V and J are TRBV29-1 and TRBJ2-7; 13 bases align to TRBD2. CDR1 is SQVTM and CDR2 is ANQGSEA in the germline V gene. The CDR3 contains 16 residues. V lost 6 bases to trimming and J lost 6 bases; unmatched junction nucleotides: 14. The CDR3 is CSVRPLLAGGRVEQYF. CDR3 DNA sequence: TGCAGCGTCCGCCCGTTACTAGCGGGAGGGCGAGTCGAGCAGTACTTC.

About this clone itself: At one of its ends the junction is not consistent with the germline gene, which may arise from a read error. This chain links TRBV18 with TRBJ1-2; 7 nucleotides align to TRBD1. This CDR3 contains 16 residues. From germline, CDR1 is KGHSH and CDR2 LQKENI. DNA of the CDR3: TGTGCCAGCTCACCTTTCAGCGCGCAGGGGGAATATGGCTACATCTTC. Amino acids: CASSPFSAQGEYGYIF.

The genes are TRBV5-4 and TRBJ1-1; no firm D call. This CDR3 contains 14 residues. Germline lookup yields CDR1 SGHNT and CDR2 YYREEE (reference sequence). Trimming cost V 4 bases and J 7 bases, with 17 bases left between them. The CDR3, as DNA: TGTGCCAGCAGCCCCGAATTGGGCTTGGGTGAAGCTTTCTTT. Amino acid sequence: CASSPELGLGEAFF.

The chain uses TRBV5-1 and TRBJ2-7, with TRBD2 matching 12 bases. Germline V CDR1 and CDR2: SGHRS, YFSETQ. CDR3 length: 15 residues. J was trimmed by 6 bases and V by 3 bases; bases with no gene match: 7. The CDR3 nucleotides read TGCGCCAGCAGCTCGACTAGCGGGAGTCCCTTCGAGCAGTACTTC. The encoded protein is CASSSTSGSPFEQYF.

This clone appeared a few times. The rearrangement joins TRBV27 to TRBJ2-1; TRBD1 aligns across 8 bases. The J segment lost 8 bases and the V segment lost 2 bases, leaving 5 bases of the junction unmatched. This CDR3 spans 14 amino acids. The V gene's germline CDR1 is MNHEY and CDR2 SMNVEV (reference sequence). In DNA form, the CDR3 reads TGTGCCAGCAGTTTACAGGGGGCTAATTATGAGCAGTTCTTC. This encodes CASSLQGANYEQFF.

Comments on this clone: A clone one base away is much larger, so this may be a read error. Other DNA sequences of this sample code for an identical CDR3. The V gene is TRBV19, the J gene TRBJ1-5; possible D gene TRBD1, 5 bases. Per germline, CDR1 LNHDA and CDR2 SQIVND (reference sequence). The CDR3 covers 16 residues. V lost 5 bases to trimming and J lost 5 bases, with 19 bases between them. This CDR3 reads CASSGFDRSLDQPQHF. The CDR3 DNA is TGTGCCAGTAGTGGTTTTGACAGATCGTTGGATCAGCCCCAGCATTTT.

The rearrangement uses TRBV7-2 and TRBJ2-5, with D unresolved. The ends were cut back, 0 bases at V and 5 bases at J, with 10 bases in the middle. Looked up from germline, CDR1 is SGHTA and CDR2 is FQGNSA. The CDR3 consists of 14 residues. The CDR3 spells CASSLAESRETQYF. The DNA of the CDR3 is TGTGCCAGCAGCTTAGCAGAGAGCCGGGAGACCCAGTACTTC.

The V and J genes are TRBV10-3 and TRBJ2-7, with 9 bases matching TRBD2. The germline gives CDR1 ENHRY, CDR2 SYGVKD. Trimming at V came to 10 bases and at J to 6 bases, leaving 13 bases not matched to a gene. This CDR3 contains 14 residues. CDR3: CATTPSGINTEQYF. DNA of the CDR3: TGTGCCACCACCCCTAGCGGGATCAACACCGAGCAGTACTTC.

This clone was seen once. V gene TRBV28 combines with J gene TRBJ2-2, with D possibly being TRBD2 (6 bases). This CDR3 is built from 15 residues. V lost 2 bases and J lost 6, with 13 bases in between. Germline CDR1 reads MDHEN; CDR2 reads SYDVKM. CDR3 region: CASSLVGGQAGELFF. The CDR3 DNA is TGTGCCAGCAGTTTAGTAGGAGGGCAGGCCGGGGAGCTGTTTTTT. The full variable domain, rest sourced from reference TRBV28 and TRBJ2-2, is DVKVTQSSRYLVKRTGEKVFLECVQDMDHENMFWYRQDPGLGLRLIYFSYDVKMKEKGDIPEGYSVSREKKERFSLILESASTNQTSMYLCASSLVGGQAGELFFGEGSRLTVL.

This clone occurred once. The chain uses TRBV18 and TRBJ1-1, with TRBD1 matching 7 bases. Germline trimming cut 2 bases from V and 3 bases from J; bases unmatched to any gene: 6. The length of the CDR3 is 15 residues. Germline V gives CDR1 KGHSH, CDR2 LQKENI. The DNA of the CDR3 is TGTGCCAGCTCACCAGGCGAAGGGGGCTACACTGAAGCTTTCTTT. This encodes CASSPGEGGYTEAFF.

The chain links TRBV4-1 to TRBJ2-7, with 15 bases aligning to TRBD2. The CDR3 has 17 residues. With V trimmed by 3 bases and J by 2 bases, 5 bases remained unmatched. The germline V gene encodes CDR1 MGHRA and CDR2 YSYEKL. The CDR3 loop is CASSHFGTSGRTYEQYF. The DNA for the CDR3 is TGCGCCAGCAGCCATTTCGGGACTAGCGGGAGGACCTACGAGCAGTACTTC.

The chain joins TRBV11-3 to TRBJ2-1; 7 bases align to TRBD1. CDR1 SGHNT and CDR2 YENEEA come from the germline V gene. With V trimmed by 1 base and J by 0 bases, 9 bases remained unmatched. This CDR3 spans 18 amino acids. DNA of the CDR3: TGTGCCAGCAGCTTAGGAGGGGGCAGCGGAGGCTCCTACAATGAGCAGTTCTTC. It specifies CASSLGGGSGGSYNEQFF.

The chain is built from TRBV27 and TRBJ1-5, with D possibly matching TRBD1 (6 bases). V shed 3 bases and J shed 4 bases, with 13 bases lying between them. CDR1 and CDR2 (germline): MNHEY, SMNVEV (reference sequence). The CDR3 has 15 residues. The CDR3 loop reads CASSLIQGRNQPQHF. The CDR3 nucleotides are TGTGCCAGCAGTTTGATACAGGGACGAAATCAGCCCCAGCATTTT.

The V and J genes are TRBV29-1 and TRBJ2-7; TRBD1 is a possible D gene (7 bases). The germline V gene has CDR1 SQVTM and CDR2 ANQGSEA. The CDR3 runs 12 residues. V dropped 6 bases and J dropped 1 base, with 10 bases sitting between them. In DNA, the CDR3 is TGCAGCGTGGCGGGACAGTCCTACGAGCAGTACTTC. This encodes CSVAGQSYEQYF.

The V call is TRBV13, the J call TRBJ1-3, with unresolved D. The germline CDR1 and CDR2 sequences are PRHDT and FYEKMQ (reference sequence). Deletions cut 8 bases from V and 1 base from J, with 9 bases between. This CDR3 contains 13 residues. The CDR3 sequence is CASRPNSGNTIYF. For the CDR3, the DNA is TGTGCCAGCCGACCCAATTCTGGAAACACCATATATTTT.

The rearrangement links TRBV5-1 to TRBJ2-1, with 8 positions matching TRBD2. CDR3 length: 15 residues. Germline CDR1 reads SGHRS; CDR2 reads YFSETQ. The V gene end was trimmed by 5 bases and the J gene end by 0 bases; junction bases not matched to a gene: 4. DNA of the CDR3: TGCGCCAGCAGACTAGCGGCAAGCTCCTACAATGAGCAGTTCTTC. The encoded protein is CASRLAASSYNEQFF.

CDR3 bases: TGTGCCAGCAGCCCGATTCTAGGAGGGCGGACCGGGGAGCTGTTTTTT. Translating gives CASSPILGGRTGELFF. The rearrangement links TRBV4-2 to TRBJ2-2; D may be TRBD2 (6 bases). This CDR3 contains 16 residues. CDR1 is LGHNA, CDR2 YNFKEQ, per germline. V shed 4 bases and J shed 5 bases, with 17 bases lying between them.

The chain joins TRBV7-2 to TRBJ1-1, with 7 bases fitting TRBD1. Trimming at V came to 6 bases and at J to 6 bases, leaving 7 bases not matched to a gene. This CDR3 contains 13 residues. Germline lookup yields CDR1 SGHTA and CDR2 FQGNSA. The CDR3: CASSLLDRSEAFF. As DNA, the CDR3 is TGTGCCAGCAGTCTATTGGACAGGTCTGAAGCTTTCTTT.

The genes are TRBV3-1 (or the pseudogene TRBV3-2) and TRBJ2-7; 9 nucleotides line up with TRBD2. This CDR3 has 18 amino acids. V was clipped by 4 bases and J by 9 bases; unmatched bases: 22. Germline values: CDR1 LGHDT, CDR2 YNNKEL (reference sequence). The CDR3: CASSPRLGILAGLRLQYF. The CDR3 region has the DNA TGTGCCAGCAGCCCCCGATTAGGGATTCTAGCGGGGCTCCGGTTGCAGTACTTC.

The chain employs TRBV27 and TRBJ2-1; the match to TRBD2 covers 10 bases. Germline loops: CDR1 MNHEY, CDR2 SMNVEV (reference sequence). Trimming removed 5 bases from V and 4 bases from J; junction bases left unmatched: 14. This CDR3 region has 18 residues. CDR3 residues: CASSPAATSGAIYNEQFF. CDR3 in DNA: TGTGCCAGCAGTCCAGCGGCCACTAGCGGGGCCATTTACAATGAGCAGTTCTTC.

The CDR3 DNA is TGTGCCAGCAGCGCAATGGGACTAGCGGGAGGAACCGGGGAGCTGTTTTTT. This gives the protein CASSAMGLAGGTGELFF. The chain employs TRBV9 and TRBJ2-2; 15 bases are a match to TRBD2. This CDR3 has 17 residues. Unmatched junction bases numbered 5, after V lost 3 bases and J lost 5 bases. The germline CDR1 and CDR2 sequences are SGDLS and YYNGEE.

This chain connects TRBV6-2 or TRBV6-3 to TRBJ2-7; 11 bases are a match to TRBD2. Trimming removed 0 bases from V and 4 bases from J; junction bases left unmatched: 8. The CDR3 has 17 residues. Per the germline V gene, CDR1 is MNHEY and CDR2 is SVGEGT. This CDR3 is CASSYSITSGSQYEQYF. For the CDR3, the DNA is TGTGCCAGCAGTTACTCGATAACTAGCGGGAGTCAATACGAGCAGTACTTC.

The V call is TRBV19, the J call TRBJ2-5; D unresolved. CDR3 length: 13 residues. The germline CDR1 and CDR2 sequences are LNHDA and SQIVND (reference sequence). V shed 3 bases and J shed 5 bases, with 10 bases lying between them. The CDR3 DNA reads as TGTGCCAGTAGTATTGGGATAGGGGAGACCCAGTACTTC. Encoded protein: CASSIGIGETQYF.

The chain carries TRBV7-9 and TRBJ1-1, with a tentative D call TRBD1 (6 bases). Germline CDR1 and CDR2: SEHNR and FQNEAQ (reference sequence). CDR3 length equals 16 residues. V gave up 3 bases and J gave up 0 bases, with 14 bases separating them. The CDR3 spells CASSFGQSVMNTEAFF. The DNA of the CDR3 is TGTGCCAGCAGCTTTGGACAGTCAGTAATGAACACTGAAGCTTTCTTT.

The chain couples TRBV11-3 to TRBJ2-6; 8 nucleotides agree with TRBD1. The CDR3 runs 17 residues. Germline CDR1 and CDR2: SGHNT and YENEEA. J was trimmed by 4 bases and V by 3 bases; bases with no gene match: 8. The chain's CDR3 is CASSFGQGSDGANVLTF. DNA of the CDR3: TGTGCCAGCAGCTTCGGACAGGGTTCGGACGGGGCCAACGTCCTGACTTTC.

V and J are TRBV7-2 and TRBJ1-2, with D uncertain. The V end was cut by 0 bases, the J end by 0 bases, with 5 bases between. Germline V CDR1 and CDR2: SGHTA, FQGNSA. This CDR3 is built from 14 residues. CDR3 sequence (DNA): TGTGCCAGCAGCTTAGCCGGGACTAACTATGGCTACACCTTC. This translates into CASSLAGTNYGYTF.